This entry lists 15 T cell receptor beta chains sequenced from one sample in a study of T-cell reconstitution after alpha-beta-depleted transplantation in children. Unique molecular identifiers were built into the TCRbeta library. A single record per CDR3 protein comes from TCRdb applying MiXCR to the PCR reads. The table has roughly 280,000 distinct CDR3 sequences, 11% seen once. Specimen: peripheral blood, collected 180 days after TCRalphabeta/CD19-depleted stem cell transplant. The receptors were gathered from a male patient under 10 years old who had a stem cell transplant for chronic granulomatous disease, so the T cells may come from the graft donor.

Comments on this clonotype: A much larger clone differs from this one at a single base, so this may be a read error. The V gene is TRBV27, the J gene TRBJ2-1, with 10 bases identical to TRBD2. This CDR3 region has 15 residues. Germline CDR1 reads MNHEY; CDR2 reads SMNVEV (reference sequence). CDR3 coding DNA: TGTGCCACCAGTCCCCCGGCTAGCGGGGGCAATGAGCAGTTCTTC. Encoded protein: CATSPPASGGNEQFF.

Many counts were recorded for this clonotype. The chain employs TRBV20-1 and TRBJ2-7; D may be TRBD2 (5 bases). The CDR3 loop spans 12 amino acids. The ends were cut back, 3 bases at V and 6 bases at J, with 12 bases in the middle. Germline V CDR1 and CDR2: DFQATT, SNEGSKA (reference sequence). CDR3 nucleotide sequence: TGCAGTGCTAGCCGGGTGGCGGGCGAGCAGTACTTC. Translating it yields CSASRVAGEQYF.

In this sample, this clonotype turned up many times. The chain joins TRBV12-3 or TRBV12-4 to TRBJ1-2; possible D gene TRBD1, 5 bases. The V and J ends lost 5 bases and 0 bases respectively, with 10 bases between them. This CDR3 comprises 14 residues. CDR3 sequence reads: CASSKQATNYGYTF. CDR3 nucleotide sequence: TGTGCCAGCAGTAAACAGGCCACTAACTATGGCTACACCTTC.

This clonotype was picked up many times. CDR3 nucleotide sequence: TGTGCCAGCAGCTCCCGTGGTGGGGAGGTAAGGTTCTACGAGCAGTACTTC. Translation gives CASSSRGGEVRFYEQYF. V usage is TRBV7-9 and J usage is TRBJ2-7, with D maybe TRBD2 (6 bases). V dropped 4 bases and J dropped 3 bases, with 22 bases sitting between them. Per the germline V gene, CDR1 is SEHNR and CDR2 is FQNEAQ (reference sequence). The CDR3 covers 17 residues.

This clonotype was detected many times. The chain has TRBV5-5 and TRBJ2-7; D perhaps matches TRBD2 (5 bases). In germline, CDR1 is SGHKS, CDR2 YYEKEE (reference sequence). The CDR3 runs to 13 residues. V gave up 4 bases and J gave up 6 bases, with 14 bases separating them. CDR3 sequence: CASSPGYVLEQYF. In DNA, the CDR3 is TGTGCCAGCAGCCCGGGGTACGTCCTCGAGCAGTACTTC.

There are many counts of this clonotype. The genes are TRBV12-3 or TRBV12-4 and TRBJ2-1, with TRBD2 matching 9 bases. This CDR3 region has 15 residues. J gave up 9 bases and V 3 bases, and 9 bases lay outside the gene matches. The CDR3 region has the DNA TGTGCCAGCAGTTTCGGGACTAGCAGGGGAGTTGAGCAGTTCTTC. Its translation: CASSFGTSRGVEQFF.

This clonotype was recorded a few times. This clone may be a read error of a much larger clone one base away. The chain joins TRBV28 to TRBJ2-1; D is possibly TRBD2 (7 bases). The CDR3 loop spans 16 amino acids. Germline V gives CDR1 MDHEN, CDR2 SYDVKM. V lost 5 bases and J 8 bases, leaving 22 bases between the germline ends. The CDR3 DNA reads as TGTGCCAGCAGTCCGTCTGGGAACGGGGGGCTCGATGAGCAGTTCTTC. This sequence encodes CASSPSGNGGLDEQFF.

The chain uses TRBV4-1 and TRBJ2-3, with TRBD2 matching 7 bases. Looked up from germline, CDR1 is MGHRA and CDR2 is YSYEKL. The junction had 7 bases not matched to a gene; V was cut back by 1 base and J by 3 bases. This CDR3 comprises 16 residues. CDR3: CASSQGSGTQTDTQYF. CDR3 coding DNA: TGCGCCAGCAGCCAAGGCAGCGGGACTCAGACAGATACGCAGTATTTT.

This clonotype was observed at least ten times. The chain couples TRBV10-3 to TRBJ1-1; maybe TRBD1 (5 bases). CDR3 length equals 14 residues. The V end was cut by 4 bases, the J end by 1 base, with 10 bases between. CDR1 is ENHRY and CDR2 is SYGVKD in the germline V gene. This CDR3 reads CAISAARENTEAFF. CDR3 coding DNA: TGTGCCATCAGTGCGGCCAGGGAGAACACTGAAGCTTTCTTT.

This clonotype was picked up many times. The V call is TRBV10-3, the J call TRBJ2-5; either TRBD1 or TRBD2 may fit D (7 bases each). Germline CDR1 is ENHRY and CDR2 is SYGVKD. The V gene lost 11 bases and the J gene lost 1 base, with 14 bases spanning the gap. This CDR3 is built from 13 residues. The CDR3 coding sequence is TGTGCCGCAGGGGGGGGCCCCCAAGAGACCCAGTACTTC. Residues: CAAGGGPQETQYF.

This clonotype was found many times. The chain has TRBV9 and TRBJ2-2; 7 nucleotides line up with TRBD2. The germline V gene has CDR1 SGDLS and CDR2 YYNGEE. This CDR3 region has 13 residues. V lost 2 bases to trimming and J lost 6 bases; unmatched junction nucleotides: 1. CDR3: CASSVGGAGELFF. The CDR3 DNA is TGTGCCAGCAGCGTGGGAGGGGCCGGGGAGCTGTTTTTT.

This clonotype was recorded many times. In nucleotides, the CDR3 is TGCAGCGTGGGACTAGCGGGAGGCCAAGAGACCCAGTACTTC. It specifies CSVGLAGGQETQYF. V gene TRBV29-1 combines with J gene TRBJ2-5, with 15 bases matching TRBD2. J gave up 1 base and V 6 bases, and 0 bases lay outside the gene matches. CDR3 size: 14 residues. Germline CDR1 SQVTM, CDR2 ANQGSEA.

Ten or more counts support this clonotype. The genes are TRBV7-2 and TRBJ1-6; D gene unclear. The CDR3 runs to 14 residues. Deletions cut 2 bases from V and 8 bases from J, with 10 bases between. Germline CDR1 is SGHTA and CDR2 is FQGNSA. The CDR3 coding sequence is TGTGCCAGCAGCTTACTGGGGTCTGATTCACCCCTCCACTTT. This sequence encodes CASSLLGSDSPLHF.

Concerning this clonotype itself: This could be a read error, since a much larger clone is one nucleotide away. The chain uses TRBV5-1 and TRBJ1-4; 9 bases map to TRBD1. The CDR3 spans 15 residues. V shed 4 bases and J 11 bases; nucleotides not matched to a gene: 12. From germline, CDR1 is SGHRS and CDR2 YFSETQ. CDR3 in amino acids: CASSPAGQGGDKLFF. The CDR3 coding sequence is TGCGCCAGCAGCCCCGCGGGACAGGGTGGGGACAAACTGTTTTTT.

In its sample, this clonotype was seen many times. The rearrangement links TRBV5-1 to TRBJ2-5; TRBD1 agrees at 10 bases. With 3 bases clipped from V and 5 bases from J, the junction kept 7 bases outside the gene matches. Germline V lookup: CDR1 SGHRS, CDR2 YFSETQ. The CDR3 consists of 15 residues. The DNA for the CDR3 is TGCGCCAGCAGCTACGGGACAGGGGAAGTCGAGACCCAGTACTTC. This encodes CASSYGTGEVETQYF.